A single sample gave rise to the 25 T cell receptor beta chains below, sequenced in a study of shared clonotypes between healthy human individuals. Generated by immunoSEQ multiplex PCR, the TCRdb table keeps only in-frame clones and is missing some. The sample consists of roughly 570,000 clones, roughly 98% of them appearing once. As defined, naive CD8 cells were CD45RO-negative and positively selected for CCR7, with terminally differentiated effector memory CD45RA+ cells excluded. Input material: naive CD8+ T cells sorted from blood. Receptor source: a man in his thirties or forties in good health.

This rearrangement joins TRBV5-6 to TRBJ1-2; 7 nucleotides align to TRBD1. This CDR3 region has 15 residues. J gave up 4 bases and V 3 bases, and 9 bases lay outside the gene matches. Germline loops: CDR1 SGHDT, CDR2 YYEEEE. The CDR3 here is CASSSGGDLFYGYTF. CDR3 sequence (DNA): TGTGCCAGCAGCTCAGGGGGAGACCTCTTCTATGGCTACACCTTC.

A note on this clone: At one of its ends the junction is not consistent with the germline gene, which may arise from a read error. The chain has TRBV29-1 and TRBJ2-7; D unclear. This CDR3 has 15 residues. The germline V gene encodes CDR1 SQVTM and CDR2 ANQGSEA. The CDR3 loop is CSVEWSGPLSHEQYF. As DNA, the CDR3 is TGCAGCGTTGAATGGTCCGGGCCCCTCTCCCACGAGCAGTACTTC.

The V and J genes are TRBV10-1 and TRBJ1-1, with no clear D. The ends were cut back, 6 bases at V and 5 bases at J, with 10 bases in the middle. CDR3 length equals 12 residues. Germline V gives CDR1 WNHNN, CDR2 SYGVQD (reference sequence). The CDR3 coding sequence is TGCGCCAGCAGACCACGGTTGACTGAAGCTTTCTTT. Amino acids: CASRPRLTEAFF.

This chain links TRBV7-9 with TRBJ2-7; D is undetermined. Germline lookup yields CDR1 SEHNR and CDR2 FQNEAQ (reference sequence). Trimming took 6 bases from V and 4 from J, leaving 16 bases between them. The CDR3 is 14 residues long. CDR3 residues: CASSYPSLTYEQYF. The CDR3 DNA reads TGTGCCAGCAGTTACCCCAGCCTGACATACGAGCAGTACTTC. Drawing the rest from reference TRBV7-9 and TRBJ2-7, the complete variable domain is DTGVSQNPRHKITKRGQNVTFRCDPISEHNRLYWYRQTLGQGPEFLTYFQNEAQLEKSRLLSDRFSAERPKGSFSTLEIQRTEQGDSAMYLCASSYPSLTYEQYFGPGTRLTVT.

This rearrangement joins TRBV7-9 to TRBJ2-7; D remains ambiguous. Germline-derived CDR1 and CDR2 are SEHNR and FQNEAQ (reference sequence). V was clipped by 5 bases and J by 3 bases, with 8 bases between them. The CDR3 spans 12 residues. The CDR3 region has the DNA TGTGCCAGCAGCCACTCAATCTACGAGCAGTACTTC. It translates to CASSHSIYEQYF.

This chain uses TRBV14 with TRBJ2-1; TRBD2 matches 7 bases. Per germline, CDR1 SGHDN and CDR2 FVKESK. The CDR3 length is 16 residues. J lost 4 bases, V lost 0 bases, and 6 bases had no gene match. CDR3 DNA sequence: TGTGCCAGCAGCCAAGAGGGACTACCCCATTACAATGAGCAGTTCTTC. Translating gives CASSQEGLPHYNEQFF.

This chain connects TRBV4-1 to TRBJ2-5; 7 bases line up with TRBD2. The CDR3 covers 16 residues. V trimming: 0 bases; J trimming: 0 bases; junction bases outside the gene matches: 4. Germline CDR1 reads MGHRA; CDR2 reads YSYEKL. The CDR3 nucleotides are TGCGCCAGCAGCCAAGATTGGCTAGCGGACCAAGAGACCCAGTACTTC. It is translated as CASSQDWLADQETQYF.

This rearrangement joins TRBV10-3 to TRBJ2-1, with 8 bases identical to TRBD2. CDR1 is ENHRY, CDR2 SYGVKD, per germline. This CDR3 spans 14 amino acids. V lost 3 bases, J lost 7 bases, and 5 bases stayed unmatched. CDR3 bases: TGTGCCATCAGTGACAGCGGGAGAGGGAATGAGCAGTTCTTC. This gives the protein CAISDSGRGNEQFF.

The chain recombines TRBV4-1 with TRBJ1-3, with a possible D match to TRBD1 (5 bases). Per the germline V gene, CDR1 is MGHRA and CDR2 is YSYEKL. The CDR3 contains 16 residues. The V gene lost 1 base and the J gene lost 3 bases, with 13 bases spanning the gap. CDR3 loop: CASSQGRDSYGNTIYF. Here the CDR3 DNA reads TGCGCCAGCAGCCAAGGCAGGGACTCTTATGGAAACACCATATATTTT.

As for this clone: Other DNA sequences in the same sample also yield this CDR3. For the CDR3, the DNA is TGTGCCAGCAGCTTATCGAATGAGCAGTTCTTC. This gives the protein CASSLSNEQFF. V gene TRBV13 combines with J gene TRBJ2-1; the D is unclear. CDR1 is PRHDT and CDR2 is FYEKMQ in the germline V gene (reference sequence). CDR3 length: 11 residues. Trimming took 2 bases from V and 7 from J, leaving 3 bases between them.

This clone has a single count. The CDR3, as DNA: TGTGCCAGCACTGGCAGGGGCCCAGATACGCAGTATTTT. It yields the protein CASTGRGPDTQYF. This sequence joins TRBV7-9 and TRBJ2-3, with a weak D call TRBD1 (6 bases). The CDR3 has 13 amino acids. Germline CDR1 SEHNR, CDR2 FQNEAQ (reference sequence). The V end lost 7 bases, the J end lost 4 bases, and 12 bases lay between the germline ends.

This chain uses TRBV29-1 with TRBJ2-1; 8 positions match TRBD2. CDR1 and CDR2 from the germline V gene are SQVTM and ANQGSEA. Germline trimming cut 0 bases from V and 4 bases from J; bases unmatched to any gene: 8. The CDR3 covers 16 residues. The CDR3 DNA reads TGCAGCGTTGAAGATCGAGGTAGCGGGGTATACAATGAGCAGTTCTTC. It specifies CSVEDRGSGVYNEQFF.

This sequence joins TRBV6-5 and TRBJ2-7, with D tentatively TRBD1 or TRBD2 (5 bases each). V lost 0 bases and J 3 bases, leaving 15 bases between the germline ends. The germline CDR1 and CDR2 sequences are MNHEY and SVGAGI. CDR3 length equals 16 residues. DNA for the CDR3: TGTGCCAGCAGTTACTCGGGACCCGGGATTTTCTACGAGCAGTACTTC. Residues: CASSYSGPGIFYEQYF.

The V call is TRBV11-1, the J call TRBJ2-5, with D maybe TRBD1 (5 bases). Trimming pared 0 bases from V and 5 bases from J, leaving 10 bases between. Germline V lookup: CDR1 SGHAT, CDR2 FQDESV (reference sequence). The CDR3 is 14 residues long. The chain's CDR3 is CASSLAVGRETQYF. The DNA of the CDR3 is TGTGCCAGCAGCTTAGCGGTGGGGCGGGAGACCCAGTACTTC.

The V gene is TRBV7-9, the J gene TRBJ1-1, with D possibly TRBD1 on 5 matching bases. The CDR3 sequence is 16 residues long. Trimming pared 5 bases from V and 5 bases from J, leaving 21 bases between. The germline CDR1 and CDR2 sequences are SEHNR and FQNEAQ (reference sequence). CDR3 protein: CASSLGSRAGVTEAFF. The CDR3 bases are TGTGCCAGCAGCCTAGGATCCAGGGCCGGGGTGACTGAAGCTTTCTTT. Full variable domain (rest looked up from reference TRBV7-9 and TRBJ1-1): DTGVSQNPRHKITKRGQNVTFRCDPISEHNRLYWYRQTLGQGPEFLTYFQNEAQLEKSRLLSDRFSAERPKGSFSTLEIQRTEQGDSAMYLCASSLGSRAGVTEAFFGQGTRLTVV.

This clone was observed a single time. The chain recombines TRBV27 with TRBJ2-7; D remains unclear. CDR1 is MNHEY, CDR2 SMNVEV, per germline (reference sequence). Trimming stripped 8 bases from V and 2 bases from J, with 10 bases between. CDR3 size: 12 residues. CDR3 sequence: CASGMWAYEQYF. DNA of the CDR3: TGTGCCAGCGGGATGTGGGCCTACGAGCAGTACTTC.

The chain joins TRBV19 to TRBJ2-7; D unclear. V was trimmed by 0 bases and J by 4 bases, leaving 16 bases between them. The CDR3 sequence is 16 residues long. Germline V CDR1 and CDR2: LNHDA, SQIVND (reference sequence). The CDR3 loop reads CASSIDVDARGYEQYF. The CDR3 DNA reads TGTGCCAGTAGTATAGATGTGGACGCGCGTGGTTACGAGCAGTACTTC.

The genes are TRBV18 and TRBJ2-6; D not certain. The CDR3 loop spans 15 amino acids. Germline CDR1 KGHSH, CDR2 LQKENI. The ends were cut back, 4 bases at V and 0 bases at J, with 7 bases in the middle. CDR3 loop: CASSLQSSGANVLTF. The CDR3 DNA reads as TGTGCCAGCTCACTCCAGAGCTCTGGGGCCAACGTCCTGACTTTC.

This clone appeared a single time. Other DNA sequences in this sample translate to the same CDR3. The CDR3 sequence: CASSLGQGNYEQYF. CDR3 DNA: TGTGCCAGCAGCCTGGGGCAGGGAAACTACGAGCAGTACTTC. This chain links TRBV7-7 with TRBJ2-7; D possibly corresponds to TRBD1 (5 bases). The CDR3 totals 14 residues. Trimming removed 5 bases at V and 3 bases at J, with 14 bases between. CDR1 and CDR2 from the germline V gene are SSHAT and FNYEAQ (reference sequence). The full variable domain, its missing parts supplied by reference TRBV7-7 and TRBJ2-7, is GAGVSQSPRYKVTKRGQDVTLRCDPISSHATLYWYQQALGQGPEFLTYFNYEAQPDKSGLPSDRFSAERPEGSISTLTIQRTEQRDSAMYRCASSLGQGNYEQYFGPGTRLTVT.

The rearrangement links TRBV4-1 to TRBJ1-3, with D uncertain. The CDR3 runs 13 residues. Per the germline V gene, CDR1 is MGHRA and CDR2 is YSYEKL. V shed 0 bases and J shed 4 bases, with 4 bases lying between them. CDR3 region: CASSQDSGNTIYF. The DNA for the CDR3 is TGCGCCAGCAGCCAAGATTCGGGAAACACCATATATTTT.

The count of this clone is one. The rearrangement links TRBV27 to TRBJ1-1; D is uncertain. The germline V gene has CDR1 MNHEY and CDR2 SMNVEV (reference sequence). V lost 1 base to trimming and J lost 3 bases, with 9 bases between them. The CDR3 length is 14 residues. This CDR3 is CASSLFVTDTEAFF. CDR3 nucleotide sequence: TGTGCCAGCAGTTTATTCGTAACGGACACTGAAGCTTTCTTT.

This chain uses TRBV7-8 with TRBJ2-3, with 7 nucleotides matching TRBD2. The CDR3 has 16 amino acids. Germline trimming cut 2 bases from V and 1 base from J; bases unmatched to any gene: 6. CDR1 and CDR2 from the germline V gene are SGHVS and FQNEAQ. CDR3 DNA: TGTGCCAGCAGCTTAAACCCTAGCGGTGGCACAGATACGCAGTATTTT. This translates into CASSLNPSGGTDTQYF.

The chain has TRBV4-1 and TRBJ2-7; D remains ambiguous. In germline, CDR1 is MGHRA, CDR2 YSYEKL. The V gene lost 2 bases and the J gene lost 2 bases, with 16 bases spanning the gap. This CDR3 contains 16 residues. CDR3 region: CASSQNSAAPTYEQYF. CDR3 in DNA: TGCGCCAGCAGCCAAAATTCGGCCGCACCAACCTACGAGCAGTACTTC.

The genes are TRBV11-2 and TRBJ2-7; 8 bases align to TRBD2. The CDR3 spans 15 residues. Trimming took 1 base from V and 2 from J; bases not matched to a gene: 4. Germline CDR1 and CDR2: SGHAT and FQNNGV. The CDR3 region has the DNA TGTGCCAGCAGCTTAGGCGAGCGGGGGACCTACGAGCAGTACTTC. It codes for CASSLGERGTYEQYF.

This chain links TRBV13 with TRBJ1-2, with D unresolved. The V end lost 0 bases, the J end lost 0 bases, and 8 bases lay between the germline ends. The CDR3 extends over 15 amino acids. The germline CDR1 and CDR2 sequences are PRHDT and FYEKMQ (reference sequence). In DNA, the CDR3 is TGTGCCAGCAGCTTAGGGCCAGTCACTAACTATGGCTACACCTTC. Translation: CASSLGPVTNYGYTF.